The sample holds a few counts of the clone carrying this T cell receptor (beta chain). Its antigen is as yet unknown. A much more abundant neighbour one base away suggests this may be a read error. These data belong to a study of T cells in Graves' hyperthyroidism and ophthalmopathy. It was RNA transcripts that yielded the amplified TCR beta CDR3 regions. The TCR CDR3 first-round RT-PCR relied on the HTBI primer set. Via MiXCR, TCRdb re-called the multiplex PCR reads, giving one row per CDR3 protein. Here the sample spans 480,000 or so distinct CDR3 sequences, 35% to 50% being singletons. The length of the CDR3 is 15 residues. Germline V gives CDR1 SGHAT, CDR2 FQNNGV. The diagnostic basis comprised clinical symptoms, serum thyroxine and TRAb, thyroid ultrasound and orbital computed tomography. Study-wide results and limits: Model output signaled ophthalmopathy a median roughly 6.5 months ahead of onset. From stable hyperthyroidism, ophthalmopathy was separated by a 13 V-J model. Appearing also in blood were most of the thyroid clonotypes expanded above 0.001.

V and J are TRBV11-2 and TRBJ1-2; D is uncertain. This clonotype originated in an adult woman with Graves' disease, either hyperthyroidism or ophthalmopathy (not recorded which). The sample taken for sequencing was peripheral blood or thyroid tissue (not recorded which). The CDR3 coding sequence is TGTGCCAGCAGCTTAATAGGACTTCCAAACTATGGCTACGCCTTC. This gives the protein CASSLIGLPNYGYAF.